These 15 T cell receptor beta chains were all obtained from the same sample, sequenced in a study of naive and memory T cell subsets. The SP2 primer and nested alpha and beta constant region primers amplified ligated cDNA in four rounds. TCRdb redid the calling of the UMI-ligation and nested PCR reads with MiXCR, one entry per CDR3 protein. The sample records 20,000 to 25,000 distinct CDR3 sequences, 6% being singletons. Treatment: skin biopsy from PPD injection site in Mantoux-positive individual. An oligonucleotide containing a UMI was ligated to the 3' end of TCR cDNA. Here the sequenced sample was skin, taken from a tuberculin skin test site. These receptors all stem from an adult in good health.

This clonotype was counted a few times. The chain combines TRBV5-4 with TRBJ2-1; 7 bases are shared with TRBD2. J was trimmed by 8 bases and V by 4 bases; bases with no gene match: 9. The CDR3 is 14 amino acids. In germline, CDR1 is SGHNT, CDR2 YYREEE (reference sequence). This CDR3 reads CASSLSGKGDEQFF. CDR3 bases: TGTGCCAGCAGCCTAAGCGGGAAAGGTGATGAGCAGTTCTTC.

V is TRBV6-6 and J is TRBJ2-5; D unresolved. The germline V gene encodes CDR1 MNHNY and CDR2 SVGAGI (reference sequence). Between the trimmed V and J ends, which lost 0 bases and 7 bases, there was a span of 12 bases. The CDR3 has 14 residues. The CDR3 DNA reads TGTGCCAGCAGTTACTCGGGTCCCCCGGGGACCCAGTACTTC. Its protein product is CASSYSGPPGTQYF.

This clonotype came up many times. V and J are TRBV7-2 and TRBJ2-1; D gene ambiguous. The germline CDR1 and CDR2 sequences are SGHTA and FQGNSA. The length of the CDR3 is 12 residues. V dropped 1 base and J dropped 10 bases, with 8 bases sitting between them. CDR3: CASSLVLFEQFF. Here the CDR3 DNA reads TGTGCCAGCAGCTTAGTACTATTCGAGCAGTTCTTC.

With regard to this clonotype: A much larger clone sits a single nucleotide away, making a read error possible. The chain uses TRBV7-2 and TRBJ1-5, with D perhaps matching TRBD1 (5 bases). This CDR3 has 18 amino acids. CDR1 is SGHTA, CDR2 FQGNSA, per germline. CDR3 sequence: CATPTLRGSSIGAQPQNF. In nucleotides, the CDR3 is TGTGCCACCCCTACATTGAGGGGCTCGTCAATCGGAGCTCAGCCCCAGAATTTT.

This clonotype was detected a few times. For the CDR3, the DNA is TGTGCCAGCAGCTTAGTCCGGGTTCGAGACGAGCAGTACTTC. This sequence encodes CASSLVRVRDEQYF. The V call is TRBV7-8, the J call TRBJ2-7; D unresolved. The germline gives CDR1 SGHVS, CDR2 FQNEAQ. The germline V and J ends were trimmed by 1 base and 5 bases, with 12 bases remaining between them. The CDR3 totals 14 residues.

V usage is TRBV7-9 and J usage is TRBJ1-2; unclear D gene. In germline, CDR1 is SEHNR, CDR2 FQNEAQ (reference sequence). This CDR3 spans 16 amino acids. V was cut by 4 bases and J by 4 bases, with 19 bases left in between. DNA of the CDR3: TGTGCCAGCAGCTCCACCCCGGACGGAGCCTCCTATGGCTACACCTTC. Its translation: CASSSTPDGASYGYTF.

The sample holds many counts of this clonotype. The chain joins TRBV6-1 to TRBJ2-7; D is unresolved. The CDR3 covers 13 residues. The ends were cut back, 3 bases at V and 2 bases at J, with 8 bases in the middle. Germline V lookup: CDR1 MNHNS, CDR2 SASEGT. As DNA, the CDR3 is TGTGCCAGCAGTGATAACCCCGCCTACGAGCAGTACTTC. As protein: CASSDNPAYEQYF.

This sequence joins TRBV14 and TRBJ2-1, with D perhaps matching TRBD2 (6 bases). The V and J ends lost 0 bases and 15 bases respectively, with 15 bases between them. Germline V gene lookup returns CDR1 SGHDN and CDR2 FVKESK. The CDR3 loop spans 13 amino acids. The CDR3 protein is CASSQERGGQRFF. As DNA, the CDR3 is TGTGCCAGCAGCCAAGAGCGGGGAGGCCAGCGGTTCTTC.

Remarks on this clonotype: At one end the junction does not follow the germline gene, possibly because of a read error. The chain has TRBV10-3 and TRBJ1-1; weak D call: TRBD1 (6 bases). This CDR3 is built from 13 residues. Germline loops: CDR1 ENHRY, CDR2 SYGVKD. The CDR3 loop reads CAIREFQGTEAFF. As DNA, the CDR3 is TGTGCCATCAGGGAGTTCCAGGGGACTGAAGCTTTCTTT.

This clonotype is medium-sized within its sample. In DNA, the CDR3 is TGCAGCGTTGAACTACAGGGGGCCTACGAGCAGTACTTC. It codes for CSVELQGAYEQYF. J is TRBJ2-7 and V is TRBV29-1; TRBD1 aligns across 8 bases. The CDR3 is 13 amino acids. The V gene end was trimmed by 2 bases and the J gene end by 2 bases; junction bases not matched to a gene: 2. CDR1 SQVTM and CDR2 ANQGSEA come from the germline V gene.

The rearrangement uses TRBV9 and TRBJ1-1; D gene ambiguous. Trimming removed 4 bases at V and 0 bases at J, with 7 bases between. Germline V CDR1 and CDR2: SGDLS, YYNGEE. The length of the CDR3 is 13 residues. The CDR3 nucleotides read TGTGCCAGCAGCCCCAGGATGAACACTGAAGCTTTCTTT. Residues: CASSPRMNTEAFF.

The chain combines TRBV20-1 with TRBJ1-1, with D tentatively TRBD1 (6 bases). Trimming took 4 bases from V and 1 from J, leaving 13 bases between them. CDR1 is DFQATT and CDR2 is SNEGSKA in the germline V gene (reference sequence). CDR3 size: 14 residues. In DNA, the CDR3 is TGCAGTGCTACCCATGGGGGGCCGAACACTGAAGCTTTCTTT. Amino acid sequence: CSATHGGPNTEAFF.

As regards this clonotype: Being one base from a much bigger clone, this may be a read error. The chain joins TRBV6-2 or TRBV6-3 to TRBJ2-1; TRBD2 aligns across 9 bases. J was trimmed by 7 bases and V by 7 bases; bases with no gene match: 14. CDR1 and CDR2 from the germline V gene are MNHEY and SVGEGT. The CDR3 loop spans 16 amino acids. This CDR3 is CASNPKGGLAKNEQFF. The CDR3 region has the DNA TGTGCCAGCAACCCTAAGGGGGGACTAGCCAAAAATGAGCAGTTCTTC.

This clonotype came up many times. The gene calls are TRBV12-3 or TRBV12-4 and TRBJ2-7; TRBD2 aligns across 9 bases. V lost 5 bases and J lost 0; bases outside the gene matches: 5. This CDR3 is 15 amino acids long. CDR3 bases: TGTGCCAGCAGTCGAGCGGGAGGACACTCCTACGAGCAGTACTTC. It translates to CASSRAGGHSYEQYF.

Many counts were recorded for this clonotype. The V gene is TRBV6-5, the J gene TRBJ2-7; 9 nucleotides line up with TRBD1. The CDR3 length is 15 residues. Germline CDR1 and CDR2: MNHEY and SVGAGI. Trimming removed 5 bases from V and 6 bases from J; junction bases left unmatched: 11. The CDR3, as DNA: TGTGCCAGCAGTCCATCGACCGGGACAGGGCTCGAGCAGTACTTC. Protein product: CASSPSTGTGLEQYF.